These 23 T cell receptor beta chains originate from one sample sequenced in a study of molecular identifiers for immune sequencing clone quantification. TCRdb re-called the PCR reads through MiXCR, storing one row per CDR3 protein. The top ten hold about 0.78% of the sample, which has some 680,000 distinct CDR3 sequences, around 25% seen once. The material sequenced was naive CD8+ T cells from blood, with Jurkat cell RNA spiked in. Sample subset: FACS-sorted CD8+CD4-CCR7+CD45RA+ naive T cells. The receptors were gathered from a human donor in good health. Some libraries in this study had Jurkat cell RNA spiked in.

This clonotype has ten or more counts. One end of the junction is discordant with germline, which a read error may explain. This rearrangement joins TRBV3-1 to TRBJ2-1, with D perhaps matching TRBD1 or TRBD2 (5 bases each). There are 12 residues in the CDR3. Germline loops: CDR1 LGHDT, CDR2 YNNKEL (reference sequence). The CDR3 coding sequence is TGCGCCAGCAGCCAAGAGGGGAATGAGCAGTTCTTC. Its protein product is CASSQEGNEQFF.

A note on this clonotype: This may arise from a read error, as a much more abundant clone is one base away. This chain links TRBV6-2 or TRBV6-3 with TRBJ2-2, with a possible D match to TRBD1 (6 bases). CDR1 is MNHEY and CDR2 is SVGEGT in the germline V gene. The CDR3 contains 18 residues. The CDR3 coding sequence is TGTGCCAGCAGTTACTTTCTCGGACAGCCTTCGAACACCGGGGAGCTGGTTTTT. Protein product: CASSYFLGQPSNTGELVF.

A word on this clonotype: This may stem from a read error, because a much larger clone lies one nucleotide away. The chain has TRBV30 and TRBJ2-3; D is ambiguous. The CDR3 spans 11 residues. Germline-derived CDR1 and CDR2 are GTSNPN and SVGIG (reference sequence). DNA of the CDR3: TGTGCTGGGCCCCGCACAGATACGCACTATTTT. Protein sequence: CAGPRTDTHYF.

In its sample, this clonotype was seen a few times. The J gene is TRBJ2-3, the V gene TRBV9; tentatively, D is TRBD1 or TRBD2 (5 bases each). In germline, CDR1 is SGDLS, CDR2 YYNGEE. The length of the CDR3 is 16 residues. Trimming cost V 0 bases and J 0 bases, with 11 bases left between them. CDR3 loop: CASSVGGRLSTDTQYF. The CDR3 DNA reads as TGTGCCAGCAGCGTAGGGGGACGTCTAAGCACAGATACGCAGTATTTT.

This clonotype was picked up a small number of times. The V gene is TRBV10-3, the J gene TRBJ2-3; D could derive from TRBD1 or TRBD2 (5 bases each). This CDR3 comprises 16 residues. Germline CDR1 is ENHRY and CDR2 is SYGVKD. Trimming removed 7 bases from V and 6 bases from J, with 23 bases in between. For the CDR3, the DNA is TGTGCCATCACCCCGGGGCCTGCCTCGAAAGGGGATACGCAGTATTTT. It encodes CAITPGPASKGDTQYF.

This clonotype showed up just a few times. This sequence joins TRBV4-1 and TRBJ1-4; D not certain. Per germline, CDR1 MGHRA and CDR2 YSYEKL. V lost 2 bases and J 13 bases, leaving 20 bases between the germline ends. This CDR3 region has 15 residues. CDR3 region: CASSQSTVGNVGLFF. CDR3 DNA: TGCGCCAGCAGCCAATCTACGGTGGGGAATGTGGGACTGTTTTTT.

The chain carries TRBV2 and TRBJ1-4; D gene unclear. Germline V gene data show CDR1 as SNHLY and CDR2 as FYNNEI. V dropped 5 bases and J dropped 0 bases, with 7 bases sitting between them. The CDR3 runs 14 residues. The CDR3 is CASSPAPTNEKLFF. The CDR3 DNA is TGTGCCAGCAGTCCCGCGCCAACTAATGAAAAACTGTTTTTT.

This clonotype was detected many times. This chain uses TRBV5-8 with TRBJ1-5, with D unclear. In germline, CDR1 is SGHTS, CDR2 YDEGEE. There are 15 residues in the CDR3. V was shortened by 1 base and J by 6 bases, with 14 bases between the two germline ends. The CDR3 here is CASSLSGRGRQPQHF. For the CDR3, the DNA is TGTGCCAGCAGCTTGTCGGGCCGAGGGCGTCAGCCCCAGCATTTT.

This clonotype showed up just a few times. This rearrangement joins TRBV28 to TRBJ1-5, with a possible D match to TRBD1 (6 bases). Trimming stripped 4 bases from V and 6 bases from J, with 19 bases between. Germline assignment: CDR1 MDHEN and CDR2 SYDVKM. The CDR3 sequence is 16 residues long. CDR3: CASSSSSTGFLQPQHF. CDR3 nucleotides: TGTGCCAGCAGTTCCTCCTCGACAGGATTTCTTCAGCCCCAGCATTTT.

The chain couples TRBV13 to TRBJ2-6; D is possibly TRBD1 (5 bases). This CDR3 has 15 amino acids. Germline assignment: CDR1 PRHDT and CDR2 FYEKMQ (reference sequence). The germline V and J ends were trimmed by 5 bases and 2 bases, with 10 bases remaining between them. CDR3 in amino acids: CASSETDTGANVLTF. DNA of the CDR3: TGTGCCAGCAGCGAAACGGACACTGGGGCCAACGTCCTGACTTTC.

Comment on this clonotype: Germline and junction disagree at one end, which may indicate a read error. The chain uses TRBV29-1 and TRBJ2-7; D is perhaps TRBD1 or TRBD2 (5 bases each). The CDR3 runs 13 residues. Per germline, CDR1 SQVTM and CDR2 ANQGSEA. Written as DNA, the CDR3 is TGCGGCGTTGCCGGGACCCCCCGCGACGAGCGGTACTTC. It encodes CGVAGTPRDERYF.

The chain is built from TRBV3-1 and TRBJ1-3; D unresolved. CDR1 is LGHDT, CDR2 YNNKEL, per germline (reference sequence). Trimming took off 0 bases at V and 3 bases at J, with 9 bases between the two ends. The CDR3 is made up of 15 amino acids. CDR3: CASSQEHSFGNTIYF. The CDR3 DNA is TGTGCCAGCAGCCAAGAACACAGCTTTGGAAACACCATATATTTT.

Concerning this clonotype: Since a much larger clone is just one base distant, this may be a read error. The chain carries TRBV2 and TRBJ2-7; tentatively, D is TRBD1 (7 bases). Trimming removed 5 bases from V and 12 bases from J, with 11 bases in between. Germline V lookup: CDR1 SNHLY, CDR2 FYNNEI. The CDR3 spans 10 residues. CDR3 bases: TGTGCCAGCAGTAACAGGGGAGGGTACTTC. Its translation is CASSNRGGYF. The full variable domain, with the rest looked up from reference TRBV2 and TRBJ2-7, is EPEVTQTPSHQVTQMGQEVILRCVPISNHLYFYWYRQILGQKVEFLVSFYNNEISEKSEIFDDQFSVERPDGSNFTLKIRSTKLEDSAMYFCASSNRGGYFGPGTRLTVT.

This chain uses TRBV28 with TRBJ2-3; tentative D call: TRBD1 (6 bases). The V end was cut by 1 base, the J end by 2 bases, with 13 bases between. This CDR3 is built from 16 residues. CDR1 is MDHEN and CDR2 is SYDVKM in the germline V gene. The CDR3 loop is CASSLFQGTVTDTQYF. The CDR3 DNA follows: TGTGCCAGCAGTTTATTCCAGGGGACGGTCACAGATACGCAGTATTTT.

This clonotype was seen repeatedly, ten times or more. The chain joins TRBV12-3 or TRBV12-4 to TRBJ1-1; no clear D. The CDR3 has 16 amino acids. Trimming removed 1 base at V and 0 bases at J, with 12 bases between. The CDR3 loop reads CASSLGGRGMNTEAFF. The CDR3 region has the DNA TGTGCCAGCAGTTTAGGGGGTCGTGGAATGAACACTGAAGCTTTCTTT.

This clonotype was seen only a few times. The rearrangement joins TRBV15 to TRBJ2-1, with 7 bases identical to TRBD2. Germline V lookup: CDR1 LNHNV, CDR2 YYDKDF (reference sequence). The V gene end was trimmed by 5 bases and the J gene end by 0 bases; junction bases not matched to a gene: 7. This CDR3 has 16 amino acids. This chain's CDR3 is CATSEGRGSSYNEQFF. CDR3 nucleotide sequence: TGTGCCACCAGCGAAGGGCGCGGGAGCTCCTACAATGAGCAGTTCTTC.

As for this clonotype: Given a much more abundant clone one base away, this may be a read error. As the CDR3 is not closed by the conserved phenylalanine or tryptophan, this likely results from a read error. V and J are TRBV7-9 and TRBJ2-3; 8 nucleotides line up with TRBD2. CDR3 size: 15 residues. Germline assignment: CDR1 SEHNR and CDR2 FQNEAQ (reference sequence). V gave up 4 bases and J gave up 2 bases; unmatched junction bases: 5. The CDR3 is CASSSTSGTTDTQYY. In nucleotides, the CDR3 is TGTGCCAGCAGCTCCACTAGCGGAACCACAGATACGCAGTATTAT.

The chain combines TRBV19 with TRBJ2-5; maybe TRBD1 (6 bases). Per the germline V gene, CDR1 is LNHDA and CDR2 is SQIVND (reference sequence). This CDR3 spans 17 amino acids. V lost 5 bases to trimming and J lost 0 bases, with 19 bases between them. The CDR3 region is CASSGWTESTYQETQYF. In nucleotides, the CDR3 is TGTGCCAGTAGTGGATGGACAGAGTCGACGTACCAAGAGACCCAGTACTTC. The variable domain in full, completed from reference TRBV19 and TRBJ2-5, reads DGGITQSPKYLFRKEGQNVTLSCEQNLNHDAMYWYRQDPGQGLRLIYYSQIVNDFQKGDIAEGYSVSREKKESFPLTVTSAQKNPTAFYLCASSGWTESTYQETQYFGPGTRLLVL.

The chain joins TRBV19 to TRBJ2-7; 10 positions match TRBD2. V lost 3 bases, J lost 6 bases, and 8 bases stayed unmatched. CDR3 length: 15 residues. Germline CDR1 and CDR2: LNHDA and SQIVND (reference sequence). The CDR3 region is CASSMGASGRTEQYF. The CDR3 nucleotides read TGTGCCAGTAGTATGGGGGCTAGCGGGAGAACCGAGCAGTACTTC.

This clonotype was counted a few times. The chain employs TRBV5-1 and TRBJ2-7, with 14 bases lining up with TRBD2. The trim removed 3 bases at V and 7 bases at J, leaving 6 bases unmatched. The CDR3 has 15 residues. The germline V gene has CDR1 SGHRS and CDR2 YFSETQ. The CDR3 loop reads CASSSGGLAGDEQYF. In DNA, the CDR3 is TGCGCCAGCAGCTCGGGGGGACTAGCGGGGGATGAGCAGTACTTC.

The chain has TRBV7-2 and TRBJ2-6; perhaps TRBD2 as D (7 bases). Germline V gives CDR1 SGHTA, CDR2 FQGNSA. V lost 1 base and J lost 0, with 22 bases in between. The CDR3 contains 21 residues. The CDR3 spells CASSLVGGAGPLPSGANVLTF. The CDR3 DNA sequence: TGTGCCAGCAGCTTAGTGGGGGGGGCCGGGCCCCTTCCCTCTGGGGCCAACGTCCTGACTTTC.

The chain carries TRBV20-1 and TRBJ2-1; D ambiguous. CDR1 and CDR2 (germline): DFQATT, SNEGSKA (reference sequence). CDR3 length: 16 amino acids. V lost 2 bases and J lost 3, with 17 bases in between. CDR3 nucleotide sequence: TGCAGTGCTAGAAATATGGAGCGAATAAACTACAATGAGCAGTTCTTC. Translated: CSARNMERINYNEQFF.

This clonotype was recorded many times. As DNA, the CDR3 is TGTGCCAGCAGCGTCGGACAGGGCGTTATCACTGAAGCTTTCTTT. Amino acid sequence: CASSVGQGVITEAFF. The chain combines TRBV7-9 with TRBJ1-1; 8 nucleotides agree with TRBD1. The V segment lost 5 bases and the J segment 4 bases; nucleotides outside the gene matches: 9. The CDR3 is 15 amino acids. CDR1 SEHNR and CDR2 FQNEAQ come from the germline V gene (reference sequence).